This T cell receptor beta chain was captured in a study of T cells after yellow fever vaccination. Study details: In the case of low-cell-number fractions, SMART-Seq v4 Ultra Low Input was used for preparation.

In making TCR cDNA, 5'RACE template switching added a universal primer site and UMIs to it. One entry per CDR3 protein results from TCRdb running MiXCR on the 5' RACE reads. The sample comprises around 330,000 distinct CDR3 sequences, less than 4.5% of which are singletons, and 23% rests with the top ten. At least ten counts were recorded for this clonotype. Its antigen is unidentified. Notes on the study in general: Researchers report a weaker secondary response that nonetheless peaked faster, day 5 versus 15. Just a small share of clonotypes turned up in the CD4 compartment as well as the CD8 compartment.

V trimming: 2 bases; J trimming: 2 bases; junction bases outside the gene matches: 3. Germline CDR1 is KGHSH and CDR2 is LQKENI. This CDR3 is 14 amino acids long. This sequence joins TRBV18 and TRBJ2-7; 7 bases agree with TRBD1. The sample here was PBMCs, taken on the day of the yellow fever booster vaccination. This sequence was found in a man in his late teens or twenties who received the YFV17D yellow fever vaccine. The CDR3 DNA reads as TGTGCCAGCTCACCAAAACAGGGGCCCTACGAGCAGTACGTC. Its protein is CASSPKQGPYEQYV.